This T cell receptor beta chain is drawn from a study of shared clonotypes between healthy human individuals. Overall study results and limits: In a few donors, around 5% of naive CD4 clonotypes appeared in common. It was the few donors that limited the genetic and exposure-history diversity represented.

As concerns this clone: As yet, its antigen is unknown.

Replicate sorted-subset PCRs were loaded with approximately 200 ng DNA, approximately 31,000 T cell genomes. Assay used: immunoSEQ multiplex PCR; TCRdb lists only in-frame clones, some missing. The sample carries over 950,000 clones, roughly 77% recorded once. This TCR came from a man aged 18 to 35 in good health. Some clones in this sample may be carry-over from other donors' samples. Sequenced input: memory CD4+ T cells from PBMCs. Subset denoted: CD45RA-negative fraction.

CDR3 sequence (DNA): TGTGCCAGCAACCCCTCGGGCGTTAACTATGGCTACACCTTC. This sequence encodes CASNPSGVNYGYTF. V usage is TRBV7-2 and J usage is TRBJ1-2; D is uncertain. There are 14 residues in the CDR3. Trimming removed 7 bases at V and 1 base at J, with 13 bases between. The germline gives CDR1 SGHTA, CDR2 FQGNSA.